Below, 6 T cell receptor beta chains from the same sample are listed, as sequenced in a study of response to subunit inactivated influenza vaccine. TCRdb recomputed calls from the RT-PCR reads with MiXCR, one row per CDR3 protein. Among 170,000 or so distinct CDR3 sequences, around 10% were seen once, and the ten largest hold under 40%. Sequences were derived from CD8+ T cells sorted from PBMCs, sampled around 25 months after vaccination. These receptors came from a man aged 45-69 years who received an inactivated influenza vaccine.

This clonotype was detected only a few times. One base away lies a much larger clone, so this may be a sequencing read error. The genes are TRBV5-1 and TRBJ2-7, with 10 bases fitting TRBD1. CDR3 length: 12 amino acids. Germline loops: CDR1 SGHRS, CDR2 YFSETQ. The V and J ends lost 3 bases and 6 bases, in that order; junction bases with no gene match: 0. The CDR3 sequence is CASSWTGGEQYF. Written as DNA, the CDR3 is TGCGCCAGCAGCTGGACAGGGGGCGAGCAGTACTTC.

CDR3 coding DNA: TGTGCCAGCAGCCAATACGACAGGCCGAGGGCTTTCTTT. Encoded protein: CASSQYDRPRAFF. V and J are TRBV7-9 and TRBJ1-1, with D perhaps matching TRBD1 (6 bases). Germline V gene lookup returns CDR1 SEHNR and CDR2 FQNEAQ (reference sequence). V was shortened by 5 bases and J by 11 bases, with 18 bases between the two germline ends. The CDR3 sequence is 13 residues long.

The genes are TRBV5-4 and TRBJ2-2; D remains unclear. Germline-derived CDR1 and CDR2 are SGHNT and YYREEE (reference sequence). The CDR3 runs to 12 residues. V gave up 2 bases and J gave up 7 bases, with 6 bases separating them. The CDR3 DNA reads TGTGCCAGCAGCTTCATGGGCGGGGAGCTGTTTTTT. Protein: CASSFMGGELFF.

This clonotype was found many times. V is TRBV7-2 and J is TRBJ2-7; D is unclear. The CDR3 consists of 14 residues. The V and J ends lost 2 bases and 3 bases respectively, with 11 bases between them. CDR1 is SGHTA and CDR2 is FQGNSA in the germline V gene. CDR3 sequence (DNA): TGTGCCAGCAGCTTAAGTGGAAGGGACTACGAGCAGTACTTC. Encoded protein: CASSLSGRDYEQYF.

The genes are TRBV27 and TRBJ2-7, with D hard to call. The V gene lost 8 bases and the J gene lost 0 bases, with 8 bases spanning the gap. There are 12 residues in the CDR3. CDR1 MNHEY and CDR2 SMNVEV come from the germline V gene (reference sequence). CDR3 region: CASASSSYEQYF. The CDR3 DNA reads TGTGCCAGCGCCAGTAGCTCCTACGAGCAGTACTTC.

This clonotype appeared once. CDR3 sequence (DNA): TGTGCCACCAGTGACCAGGGTGCGGCCCAGTACTTC. Translation: CATSDQGAAQYF. V is TRBV24-1 and J is TRBJ2-5; D may be TRBD1 (5 bases). V shed 4 bases and J shed 9 bases, with 11 bases lying between them. This CDR3 spans 12 amino acids. The germline CDR1 and CDR2 sequences are KGHDR and SFDVKD.